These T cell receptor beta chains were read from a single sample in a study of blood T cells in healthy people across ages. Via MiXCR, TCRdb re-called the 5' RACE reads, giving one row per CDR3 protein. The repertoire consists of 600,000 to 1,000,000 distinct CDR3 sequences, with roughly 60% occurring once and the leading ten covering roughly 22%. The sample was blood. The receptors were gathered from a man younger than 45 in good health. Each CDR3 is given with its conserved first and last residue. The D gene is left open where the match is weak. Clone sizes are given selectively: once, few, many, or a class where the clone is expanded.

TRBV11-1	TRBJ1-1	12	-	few	CASSSAADEAFF	TGTGCCAGCAGCTCGGCAGCCGATGAAGCTTTCTTT
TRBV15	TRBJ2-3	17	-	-	CATSRDVQWRRTDTQYF	TGTGCCACCAGCAGAGATGTTCAGTGGAGACGCACAGATACGCAGTATTTT
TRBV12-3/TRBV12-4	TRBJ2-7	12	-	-	CASRFTRGEQYF	TGTGCCAGCAGATTTACCAGGGGCGAGCAGTACTTC
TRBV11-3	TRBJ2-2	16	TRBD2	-	CASSRSGGADTGELFF	TGTGCCAGCAGCCGTAGCGGGGGGGCCGACACCGGGGAGCTGTTTTTT
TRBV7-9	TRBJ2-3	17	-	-	CASSPKGRQAVPDTQYF	TGTGCCAGCAGCCCAAAGGGTCGACAGGCGGTCCCAGATACGCAGTATTTT
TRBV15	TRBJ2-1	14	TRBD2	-	CATGSGRPDNEQFF	TGTGCCACCGGCAGCGGGAGGCCCGACAATGAGCAGTTCTTC
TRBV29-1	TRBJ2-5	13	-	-	CSGSWLAENEQYF	TGCAGTGGATCGTGGCTAGCAGAAAATGAGCAGTACTTC
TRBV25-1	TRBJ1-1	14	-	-	CASRSAGGNTEAFF	TGTGCCAGCCGGTCGGCAGGCGGAAACACTGAAGCTTTCTTT
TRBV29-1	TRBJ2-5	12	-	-	CSVGGATYERYF	TGCAGCGTTGGTGGGGCCACCTACGAGCGGTACTTC
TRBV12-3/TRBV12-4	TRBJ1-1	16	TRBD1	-	CASSPNTQGANTEAFF	TGTGCCAGCAGCCCTAATACACAGGGGGCGAACACTGAAGCTTTCTTT
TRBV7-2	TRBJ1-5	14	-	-	CASSGSGGGQPQHF	TGTGCCAGCAGCGGTTCGGGGGGAGGCCAGCCCCAGCATTTT
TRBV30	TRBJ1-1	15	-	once	CAWSTSPQGPTEAFF	TGTGCCTGGAGTACTTCTCCCCAGGGGCCCACTGAAGCTTTCTTT
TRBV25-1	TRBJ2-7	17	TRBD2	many	CASSEWQGGAKTYEQYF	TGTGCCAGCAGTGAATGGCAGGGAGGGGCTAAGACCTACGAGCAGTACTTC
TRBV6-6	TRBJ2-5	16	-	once	CASIDHSGTGRETQYF	TGTGCCAGCATTGACCATTCCGGGACCGGGCGGGAGACCCAGTACTTC
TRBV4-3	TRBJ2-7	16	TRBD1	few	CASSQEGQFTSYEQYF	TGCGCCAGCAGCCAAGAGGGACAGTTCACCTCCTACGAGCAGTACTTC
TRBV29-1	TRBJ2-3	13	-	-	CSVTGENTDTQYF	TGCAGCGTTACGGGGGAAAACACAGATACGCAGTATTTT
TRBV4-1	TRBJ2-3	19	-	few	CASSLSKTRDYIGTDTQYF	TGCGCCAGCAGCCTAAGCAAGACGAGGGATTATATCGGCACAGATACGCAGTATTTT
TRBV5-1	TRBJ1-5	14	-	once	CASSPEGSNQPQHF	TGCGCCAGCAGCCCGGAGGGTAGCAATCAGCCCCAGCATTTT
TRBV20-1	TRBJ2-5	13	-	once	CSARDGGMQTQYF	TGCAGTGCTAGAGACGGAGGGATGCAGACCCAGTACTTC
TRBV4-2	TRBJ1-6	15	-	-	CASSQVQVQYSPLHF	TGTGCCAGCAGCCAAGTTCAGGTTCAGTATTCACCCCTCCACTTT
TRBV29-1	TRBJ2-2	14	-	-	CSVVGPGHSGELFF	TGCAGCGTTGTAGGCCCGGGTCACAGCGGGGAGCTGTTTTTT
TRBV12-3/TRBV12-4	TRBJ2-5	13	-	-	CASSLESSDQQYF	TGTGCCAGCAGTTTAGAAAGTTCTGATCAGCAGTACTTC
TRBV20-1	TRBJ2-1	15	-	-	CSAEISGSSYNEQFF	TGCAGTGCCGAAATAAGCGGGTCCAGCTACAATGAGCAGTTCTTC
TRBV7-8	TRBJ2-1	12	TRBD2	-	CASSFSRERQFF	TGTGCCAGCAGCTTTTCGCGGGAGAGACAGTTCTTC
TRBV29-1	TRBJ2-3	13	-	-	CSVSPLGADTQYF	TGCAGCGTCTCACCTTTGGGCGCAGATACGCAGTATTTT